Presented here are 16 T cell receptor beta chains from one specimen sequenced in a study of blood T cells in healthy people across ages. Sample-barcoded 5' priming and a J-beta primer mix drove a second PCR of about 7 to 12 cycles. MiXCR was run by TCRdb on the 5' RACE reads, yielding one entry per CDR3 protein. The sample carries about 2 million distinct CDR3 sequences, about 49% recorded once. The sequenced material came from blood. Source of these receptors: a woman aged 40 to 50 in good health.

This clonotype was counted between two and nine times. The V and J genes are TRBV12-5 and TRBJ1-1, with a possible D match to TRBD1 (5 bases). Germline loops: CDR1 LGHNT, CDR2 FRNRAP. The CDR3 loop spans 14 amino acids. V was pared by 1 base and J by 2 bases, with 8 bases between. This chain's CDR3 is CASGLGQLNTEAFF. The CDR3 DNA sequence: TGTGCTAGTGGTTTGGGACAGCTTAACACTGAAGCTTTCTTT.

V gene TRBV5-1 combines with J gene TRBJ1-1; 9 positions match TRBD1. Germline V gene sequence: CDR1 SGHRS, CDR2 YFSETQ. The junction had 7 bases not matched to a gene; V was cut back by 3 bases and J by 1 base. The CDR3 is 16 amino acids. As DNA, the CDR3 is TGCGCCAGCAGCTCCCGGACAGGGGCCGGGAACACTGAAGCTTTCTTT. It encodes CASSSRTGAGNTEAFF.

This clonotype was detected ten times or more. The chain recombines TRBV6-5 with TRBJ1-6; 7 nucleotides agree with TRBD1. Losses at the gene ends were 0 bases for V and 8 bases for J; bases not matched to a gene: 4. CDR1 is MNHEY, CDR2 SVGAGI, per germline. This CDR3 spans 15 amino acids. CDR3 sequence (DNA): TGTGCCAGCAGTTACTCGAACAGGGGAGATTCACCCCTCCACTTT. Translating gives CASSYSNRGDSPLHF.

The chain employs TRBV6-2 or TRBV6-3 and TRBJ1-2; D unresolved. The germline V and J ends were trimmed by 6 bases and 8 bases, with 13 bases remaining between them. The CDR3 is 12 amino acids. Germline V CDR1 and CDR2: MNHEY, SVGEGT. The CDR3 reads CASRDSLSGYTF. The CDR3 bases are TGTGCCAGCAGGGATTCCCTCTCCGGCTACACCTTC.

Written as DNA, the CDR3 is TGCAGTGCTAGAGATCTCCGACAGGGGGGCACCGGGGAGCTGTTTTTT. This translates into CSARDLRQGGTGELFF. This chain links TRBV20-1 with TRBJ2-2, with 9 bases matching TRBD1. CDR1 DFQATT and CDR2 SNEGSKA come from the germline V gene (reference sequence). V gave up 0 bases and J gave up 4 bases; unmatched junction bases: 6. The CDR3 runs 16 residues.

The chain recombines TRBV7-2 with TRBJ2-3, with 9 bases identical to TRBD2. Per germline, CDR1 SGHTA and CDR2 FQGNSA. The CDR3 contains 15 residues. The trim removed 5 bases at V and 5 bases at J, leaving 8 bases unmatched. This CDR3 reads CASSPGGTSQDTQYF. CDR3 bases: TGTGCCAGCAGCCCCGGAGGGACTAGCCAAGATACGCAGTATTTT.

The chain carries TRBV7-9 and TRBJ1-5, with D maybe TRBD1 (6 bases). This CDR3 comprises 16 residues. V lost 1 base, J lost 2 bases, and 12 bases lay in between. Germline CDR1 is SEHNR and CDR2 is FQNEAQ (reference sequence). The CDR3 nucleotides read TGTGCCAGCAGCTTAGTTCGGGGGGCAGGCAATCAGCCCCAGCATTTT. Protein: CASSLVRGAGNQPQHF.

The chain couples TRBV6-5 to TRBJ2-1; 7 bases agree with TRBD1. Trimming removed 7 bases from V and 1 base from J; junction bases left unmatched: 4. The CDR3 has 14 amino acids. From germline, CDR1 is MNHEY and CDR2 SVGAGI. As DNA, the CDR3 is TGTGCCAGCATGCAGGGGGTTTCCTACAATGAGCAGTTCTTC. Protein product: CASMQGVSYNEQFF.

The chain carries TRBV7-2 and TRBJ2-6; perhaps TRBD1 as D (6 bases). This CDR3 has 19 amino acids. V was pared by 2 bases and J by 1 base, with 18 bases between. Per the germline V gene, CDR1 is SGHTA and CDR2 is FQGNSA. CDR3 in DNA: TGTGCCAGCAGCTTAAGACAGGACGGCCTTTTATCTGGGGCCAACGTCCTGACTTTC. Translation: CASSLRQDGLLSGANVLTF.

This clonotype has only one observation. V and J are TRBV2 and TRBJ2-3, with unresolved D. Germline values: CDR1 SNHLY, CDR2 FYNNEI. This CDR3 region has 15 residues. V was trimmed by 0 bases and J by 0 bases, leaving 7 bases between them. CDR3 protein: CASSEAQASTDTQYF. CDR3 nucleotide sequence: TGTGCCAGCAGTGAAGCGCAAGCTAGCACAGATACGCAGTATTTT. The variable domain in full, completed from reference TRBV2 and TRBJ2-3, reads EPEVTQTPSHQVTQMGQEVILRCVPISNHLYFYWYRQILGQKVEFLVSFYNNEISEKSEIFDDQFSVERPDGSNFTLKIRSTKLEDSAMYFCASSEAQASTDTQYFGPGTRLTVL.

The V and J genes are TRBV20-1 and TRBJ1-1; D is ambiguous. CDR3 size: 14 residues. Trimming took 0 bases from V and 7 from J, leaving 15 bases between them. Germline V gives CDR1 DFQATT, CDR2 SNEGSKA (reference sequence). The DNA for the CDR3 is TGCAGTGCTAGAGATCCGTGGGGAACAGATGAAGCTTTCTTT. Its translation: CSARDPWGTDEAFF.

The chain couples TRBV7-8 to TRBJ1-1; D possibly corresponds to TRBD1 (5 bases). There are 15 residues in the CDR3. The germline CDR1 and CDR2 sequences are SGHVS and FQNEAQ. Trimming took off 5 bases at V and 7 bases at J, with 20 bases between the two ends. The DNA of the CDR3 is TGTGCCAGCAGCCCATCCTCAGTTGGGGGTAGTGAAGCTTTCTTT. It specifies CASSPSSVGGSEAFF.

The chain couples TRBV3-1 to TRBJ1-1; 7 nucleotides align to TRBD1. The CDR3 loop spans 15 amino acids. The germline V gene has CDR1 LGHDT and CDR2 YNNKEL (reference sequence). V shed 4 bases and J 7 bases; nucleotides not matched to a gene: 12. The CDR3, as DNA: TGTGCCAGCAGCCTTATAGGGGGCCCGAGGTTTGAAGCTTTCTTT. Translated, it gives CASSLIGGPRFEAFF.

This rearrangement joins TRBV7-3 to TRBJ2-1; 10 bases fit TRBD2. The CDR3 sequence is 13 residues long. Germline CDR1 SGHTA, CDR2 FQGTGA. V trimming: 5 bases; J trimming: 10 bases; junction bases outside the gene matches: 5. CDR3 sequence: CASSLLAGGEQFF. The CDR3 DNA follows: TGTGCCAGCAGCCTGTTAGCGGGGGGCGAGCAGTTCTTC.

This clonotype was seen repeatedly, ten times or more. The chain joins TRBV28 to TRBJ2-7, with 7 bases aligning to TRBD2. The CDR3 spans 10 residues. Germline values: CDR1 MDHEN, CDR2 SYDVKM. With 7 bases clipped from V and 7 bases from J, the junction kept 1 base outside the gene matches. The CDR3 nucleotides read TGTGCCAGCAAGGGAGGGGAGCAGTACTTC. Translated, it gives CASKGGEQYF.

V and J are TRBV12-3 or TRBV12-4 and TRBJ1-2, with D possibly being TRBD1 (5 bases). The CDR3 loop spans 13 amino acids. V dropped 6 bases and J dropped 4 bases, with 12 bases sitting between them. CDR3: CASSPAGVYGYTF. The CDR3 DNA sequence: TGTGCCAGCAGCCCCGCGGGGGTCTATGGCTACACCTTC.